This is a list of T cell receptor beta chains from one sample in a study of T cell responses to AZD1222 COVID-19 vaccine. Generated by immunoSEQ multiplex PCR, the TCRdb table keeps only in-frame clones and is missing some. The data show 150,000 to 200,000 clones, just over 90% seen once. The sequences come from peripheral blood, collected 28 days after the second dose of the MenACWY control vaccine. These receptors originate from an adult who received the MenACWY meningococcal vaccine as a control. Both conserved end residues are part of each CDR3. D genes are given only for firm matches. Size values are once, few and many counts, or a class for expanded clones, and some rows have none.

j_call | d_call | v_call | clone_size | cdr3_aa | cdr3_nt
TRBJ1-5 | - | TRBV15 | few | CATSRDPGDQPQHF | TGTGCCACCAGCAGAGATCCAGGGGATCAGCCCCAGCATTTT
TRBJ2-2 | - | TRBV5-1 | - | CASSPGGPNTGELFF | TGCGCCAGCAGCCCCGGCGGACCGAACACCGGGGAGCTGTTTTTT
TRBJ1-6 | - | TRBV6-5 | - | CACKDQVLQSPLHF | TGTGCCTGCAAAGATCAGGTCTTGCAATCACCCCTCCACTTT
TRBJ2-5 | - | TRBV30 | - | CAWSAGTAETQYF | TGTGCCTGGAGTGCCGGCACGGCAGAGACCCAGTACTTC
TRBJ2-5 | TRBD2 | TRBV11-3 | - | CASSLPGLANSETQYF | TGTGCCAGCAGCTTACCGGGACTAGCGAATTCCGAGACCCAGTACTTC
TRBJ2-5 | - | TRBV27 | - | CASSLPGAVRETQYF | TGTGCCAGCAGTTTACCGGGGGCGGTTCGTGAGACCCAGTACTTC
TRBJ2-3 | TRBD2 | TRBV10-2 | - | CASTSGTSTDTQYF | TGCGCCAGCACTAGCGGCACTAGCACAGATACGCAGTATTTT
TRBJ2-4 | - | TRBV27 | - | CASSLAKNIQYF | TGTGCCAGCAGTCTAGCCAAAAACATTCAGTACTTC
TRBJ1-2 | - | TRBV3-1/TRBV3-2 | - | CASSQELASGANYGYTF | TGTGCCAGCAGCCAAGAACTGGCAAGCGGGGCTAACTATGGCTACACCTTC
TRBJ1-1 | TRBD1 | TRBV27 | once | CASSTGTVNTEAFF | TGTGCCAGCAGCACCGGGACAGTGAACACTGAAGCTTTCTTT
TRBJ2-1 | - | TRBV12-3/TRBV12-4 | few | CASSLLLYNEQFF | TGTGCCAGCAGTTTGCTGCTCTACAATGAGCAGTTCTTC
TRBJ1-2 | - | TRBV27 | - | CASSLNRVHGYTF | TGTGCCAGCAGTTTAAACAGGGTCCATGGCTACACCTTC
TRBJ2-3 | TRBD2 | TRBV19 | - | CASTAGLAGTPSTDTQYF | TGTGCCAGTACCGCTGGACTAGCGGGGACACCTAGCACAGATACGCAGTATTTT